Sequencing of this T cell receptor beta chain was carried out in a study of blood T cell repertoires in COVID-19. Assay: immunoSEQ multiplex PCR; the TCRdb copy retains only in-frame clones and omits some. This table has 100,000 to 150,000 clones, about 93% appearing once. Germline CDR1 reads SEHNR; CDR2 reads FQNEAQ (reference sequence). The CDR3 contains 13 residues. V dropped 2 bases and J dropped 5 bases, with 10 bases sitting between them. The specimen sequenced was peripheral blood. The chain combines TRBV7-9 with TRBJ2-7; D perhaps matches TRBD1 (5 bases). This clonotype originated in a man between 45 and 60 years old with COVID-19, enrolled during active disease. CDR3 region: CASSLQGTHEQYF. CDR3 in DNA: TGTGCCAGCAGCTTACAGGGAACCCACGAGCAGTACTTC.